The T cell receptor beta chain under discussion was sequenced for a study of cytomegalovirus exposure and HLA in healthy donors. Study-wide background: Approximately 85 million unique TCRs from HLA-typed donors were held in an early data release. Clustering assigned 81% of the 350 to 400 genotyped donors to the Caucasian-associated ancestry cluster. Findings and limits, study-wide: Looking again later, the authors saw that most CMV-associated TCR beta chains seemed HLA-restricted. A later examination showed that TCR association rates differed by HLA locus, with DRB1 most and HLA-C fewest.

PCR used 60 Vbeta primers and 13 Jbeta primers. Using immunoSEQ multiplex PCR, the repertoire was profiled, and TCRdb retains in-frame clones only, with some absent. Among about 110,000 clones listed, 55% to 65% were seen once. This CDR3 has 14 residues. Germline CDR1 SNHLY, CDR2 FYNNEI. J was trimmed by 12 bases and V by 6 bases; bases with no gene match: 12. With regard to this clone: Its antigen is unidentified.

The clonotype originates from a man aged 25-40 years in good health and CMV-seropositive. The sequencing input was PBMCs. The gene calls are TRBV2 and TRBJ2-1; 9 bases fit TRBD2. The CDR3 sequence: CASSAPLSAGGQFF. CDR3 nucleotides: TGTGCCAGCAGCGCCCCCCTCTCAGCGGGGGGGCAGTTCTTC.